Listed below are T cell receptor beta chains from one sample, sequenced in a study of identical twins. TCRdb recomputed calls from the 5' RACE reads with MiXCR, one row per CDR3 protein. The sample lists around 490,000 distinct CDR3 sequences; roughly an eighth were seen once. These records were also assigned to another study, of yellow fever vaccine responses in identical twins.

Sequenced input: CD4+ T cells sorted from blood. These receptors originate from a woman aged 18-29 years in good health. Each CDR3 is given with its conserved first and last residue. Where a row states a size, it is once, few, many or the class of an expanded clone; other rows omit it.

j_call: TRBJ2-3
v_call: TRBV11-3
clone_size: few
cdr3_aa: CASSLGVAGEDTQYF

j_call: TRBJ2-7
v_call: TRBV27
clone_size: few
cdr3_aa: CASSFRGGTHYEQYF

j_call: TRBJ2-2
v_call: TRBV7-9
clone_size: many
cdr3_aa: CASSWTGGSSGELFF

j_call: TRBJ2-1
v_call: TRBV6-2/TRBV6-3
clone_size: NA
cdr3_aa: CASLDSPSSLAGEPLGQFF

j_call: TRBJ2-3
v_call: TRBV20-1
clone_size: many
cdr3_aa: CSAGDVATGTDTQYF

j_call: TRBJ1-2
v_call: TRBV6-1
clone_size: few
cdr3_aa: CASVREWTAGGYTF

j_call: TRBJ2-6
v_call: TRBV28
clone_size: once
cdr3_aa: CASTDRVSAGANVLTF

j_call: TRBJ2-3
v_call: TRBV6-2/TRBV6-3
clone_size: once
cdr3_aa: CASYTTDTDTQYF

j_call: TRBJ2-4
v_call: TRBV29-1
clone_size: many
cdr3_aa: CSVVPGSKNIQYF

j_call: TRBJ2-7
v_call: TRBV7-2
clone_size: few
cdr3_aa: CASSKDAGIYEQYF

j_call: TRBJ2-5
v_call: TRBV4-1
clone_size: NA
cdr3_aa: CASSQGVRETQYF

j_call: TRBJ2-2
v_call: TRBV12-3/TRBV12-4
clone_size: NA
cdr3_aa: CASSRGTVNTGELFF

j_call: TRBJ2-1
v_call: TRBV6-2/TRBV6-3
clone_size: NA
cdr3_aa: CASTPGSSYNEQFF

j_call: TRBJ2-5
v_call: TRBV7-2
clone_size: NA
cdr3_aa: CASSSGGSVVETQYF

j_call: TRBJ2-1
v_call: TRBV20-1
clone_size: few
cdr3_aa: CSARVGQGAHEQFF

j_call: TRBJ2-1
v_call: TRBV20-1
clone_size: NA
cdr3_aa: CSAVDRGPNYNEQFF

j_call: TRBJ1-6
v_call: TRBV5-1
clone_size: few
cdr3_aa: CASSLRLSYNSPLHF

j_call: TRBJ2-6
v_call: TRBV4-2
clone_size: NA
cdr3_aa: CASSQGTGPSGANVLTF

j_call: TRBJ2-3
v_call: TRBV20-1
clone_size: NA
cdr3_aa: CSAASGGTGTYTQYF

j_call: TRBJ2-7
v_call: TRBV15
clone_size: few
cdr3_aa: CATSSIAGGLEQYF

j_call: TRBJ1-2
v_call: TRBV6-5
clone_size: few
cdr3_aa: CASSYSLGNYGYTF

j_call: TRBJ2-1
v_call: TRBV5-1
clone_size: NA
cdr3_aa: CASSGGLAGFSYNEQFF

j_call: TRBJ2-3
v_call: TRBV20-1
clone_size: NA
cdr3_aa: CSARLGGGSGTQYF

j_call: TRBJ2-5
v_call: TRBV6-2/TRBV6-3
clone_size: few
cdr3_aa: CASGASGSRETQYF

j_call: TRBJ2-7
v_call: TRBV20-1
clone_size: few
cdr3_aa: CSARVGSIGLAEYEQYF

j_call: TRBJ2-1
v_call: TRBV15
clone_size: NA
cdr3_aa: CATSRDLAGGLQGQFF

j_call: TRBJ1-1
v_call: TRBV12-3/TRBV12-4
clone_size: NA
cdr3_aa: CASRDRVTEAFF

j_call: TRBJ2-2
v_call: TRBV4-3
clone_size: NA
cdr3_aa: CASSQDTVNTGELFF

j_call: TRBJ2-7
v_call: TRBV6-5
clone_size: few
cdr3_aa: CASQQGSGYEQYF